A single sample gave rise to the 18 T cell receptor beta chains below, sequenced in a study of neurological immune-mediated disorders (dated by TCRdb to between 2019 and 2020). The library was obtained by 5' RACE. Instrument used: Illumina HiSeq 2500. The public sequencing data were trimmed at Q25 with fastp and processed into clonotypes with MiXCR by TCRdb, which kept only in-frame beta chains. Identical CDR3 protein sequences are pooled into one entry, listed with their most common genes and DNA. Across this sample there are approximately 41,000 distinct CDR3 sequences, with about 14% seen only once. The ten largest clones take up approximately 4% of the sample. The sample was CD4+ T cells from blood. The receptors come from a woman aged 55 to 70 with HTLV-1-associated myelopathy (HAM/TSP).

There are many counts of this clonotype. The V and J genes are TRBV7-8 and TRBJ1-1; D call uncertain. The CDR3 runs 15 residues. Trimming cost V 4 bases and J 4 bases, with 16 bases left between them. From germline, CDR1 is SGHVS and CDR2 FQNEAQ. The CDR3: CASSSRRFSGTEAFF. The DNA of the CDR3 is TGTGCCAGCAGCTCCCGCAGGTTCTCGGGCACTGAAGCTTTCTTT.

This clonotype was seen at least ten times. This sequence joins TRBV7-9 and TRBJ1-1; D possibly corresponds to TRBD1 (5 bases). This CDR3 region has 14 residues. Trimming removed 2 bases at V and 5 bases at J, with 12 bases between. CDR1 and CDR2 from the germline V gene are SEHNR and FQNEAQ (reference sequence). The CDR3 reads CASSLFGGGTEAFF. The CDR3 region has the DNA TGTGCCAGCAGCTTATTCGGTGGGGGGACTGAAGCTTTCTTT.

This clonotype was observed many times. The chain combines TRBV7-2 with TRBJ2-2; unclear D gene. The V gene lost 1 base and the J gene lost 1 base, with 4 bases spanning the gap. The CDR3 runs to 14 residues. In germline, CDR1 is SGHTA, CDR2 FQGNSA. The CDR3 nucleotides read TGTGCCAGCAGCTTAGAGGTGAACACCGGGGAGCTGTTTTTT. The encoded protein is CASSLEVNTGELFF.

The CDR3: CASRAGLASETQYF. DNA for the CDR3: TGTGCCAGCAGGGCGGGGCTAGCTTCCGAGACCCAGTACTTC. J is TRBJ2-5 and V is TRBV7-2; D is possibly TRBD2 (6 bases). This CDR3 spans 14 amino acids. The V and J ends lost 6 bases and 5 bases respectively, with 16 bases between them. Per germline, CDR1 SGHTA and CDR2 FQGNSA.

The table lists this clonotype with many counts. The J gene is TRBJ2-1, the V gene TRBV7-2; D is possibly TRBD1 or TRBD2 (5 bases each). Germline CDR1 and CDR2: SGHTA and FQGNSA. V shed 1 base and J shed 2 bases, with 12 bases lying between them. There are 16 residues in the CDR3. CDR3 loop: CASSLEGTEAYNEQFF. CDR3 bases: TGTGCCAGCAGCTTAGAAGGGACGGAGGCCTACAATGAGCAGTTCTTC.

There are many counts of this clonotype. DNA of the CDR3: TGCGCCAGCAGCTCGGGACTTTCGTACACAGATACGCAGTATTTT. It codes for CASSSGLSYTDTQYF. The chain links TRBV5-1 to TRBJ2-3, with D perhaps matching TRBD2 (6 bases). CDR3 length: 15 residues. Germline CDR1 is SGHRS and CDR2 is YFSETQ. V was pared by 3 bases and J by 2 bases, with 13 bases between.

This clonotype has at least ten counts. The gene calls are TRBV5-1 and TRBJ2-2, with 10 nucleotides matching TRBD2. This CDR3 spans 17 amino acids. Germline CDR1 reads SGHRS; CDR2 reads YFSETQ. The J segment lost 4 bases and the V segment lost 1 base, leaving 7 bases of the junction unmatched. This chain's CDR3 is CASSLSAPSGGTGELFF. The DNA of the CDR3 is TGCGCCAGCAGCTTGTCCGCTCCTAGCGGGGGCACCGGGGAGCTGTTTTTT.

This rearrangement joins TRBV29-1 to TRBJ2-5, with D unclear. This CDR3 contains 13 residues. Deletions cut 2 bases from V and 1 base from J, with 8 bases between. Germline CDR1 and CDR2: SQVTM and ANQGSEA. The CDR3 sequence: CSVESRVQETQYF. The CDR3 DNA reads as TGCAGCGTTGAAAGCCGAGTCCAAGAGACCCAGTACTTC.

This clonotype is large within its sample. V is TRBV27 and J is TRBJ1-6; 11 nucleotides line up with TRBD1. The CDR3 is 14 amino acids. Germline CDR1 MNHEY, CDR2 SMNVEV (reference sequence). V lost 8 bases and J lost 9; bases outside the gene matches: 6. CDR3 region: CASADGTGGSPLHF. DNA for the CDR3: TGTGCCAGCGCAGACGGGACAGGGGGTTCACCCCTCCACTTT.

This clonotype was detected a few times. The CDR3 DNA reads TGTGCCAGCAGCTTAGTTTTTGGACAGGGTGAAGCTTTCTTT. Its protein product is CASSLVFGQGEAFF. This chain connects TRBV7-2 to TRBJ1-1, with 8 nucleotides matching TRBD1. The CDR3 is 14 amino acids. V lost 1 base, J lost 7 bases, and 5 bases stayed unmatched. CDR1 is SGHTA, CDR2 FQGNSA, per germline.

There are many counts of this clonotype. The J gene is TRBJ1-2, the V gene TRBV7-9; D possibly corresponds to TRBD1 (5 bases). The CDR3 sequence is 15 residues long. The V gene's germline CDR1 is SEHNR and CDR2 FQNEAQ (reference sequence). V gave up 6 bases and J gave up 4 bases, with 18 bases separating them. CDR3 in amino acids: CASSISNGAGYGYTF. Written as DNA, the CDR3 is TGTGCCAGCAGTATCAGCAATGGGGCTGGCTATGGCTACACCTTC.

V is TRBV12-3 or TRBV12-4 and J is TRBJ2-7; TRBD1 is a possible D gene (7 bases). The V and J ends lost 6 bases and 2 bases respectively, with 23 bases between them. The CDR3 spans 17 residues. The CDR3 DNA follows: TGTGCCAGCAGCGCGGGACAGTGGGATGTTAAGACCTACGAGCAGTACTTC. Its translation: CASSAGQWDVKTYEQYF.

Of note for this clonotype: The junction differs from germline at one of its ends, possibly a read error. This chain links TRBV7-2 with TRBJ2-3; D gene uncertain. Germline CDR1 SGHTA, CDR2 FQGNSA. The CDR3 covers 15 residues. The DNA of the CDR3 is TGTGCCAGCAGCTTTAGGGATCTCGGCACGGATACGAAGTATTTT. Protein: CASSFRDLGTDTKYF.

This clonotype was seen repeatedly, ten times or more. This sequence joins TRBV4-1 and TRBJ2-1; 8 positions agree with TRBD1. Germline V gives CDR1 MGHRA, CDR2 YSYEKL. V was clipped by 1 base and J by 7 bases; unmatched bases: 6. This CDR3 comprises 15 residues. The CDR3 loop reads CASSQGRGQVNEQFF. The DNA for the CDR3 is TGCGCCAGCAGCCAAGGCAGGGGGCAAGTTAATGAGCAGTTCTTC.

Many counts were recorded for this clonotype. The V gene is TRBV10-2, the J gene TRBJ2-7; 14 bases fit TRBD2. Germline CDR1 reads WSHSY; CDR2 reads SAAADI. The CDR3 has 17 amino acids. Trimming at V came to 7 bases and at J to 2 bases, leaving 10 bases not matched to a gene. CDR3 in amino acids: CASNSLGGLAGAYEQYF. CDR3 nucleotide sequence: TGCGCCAGCAACTCCCTCGGGGGACTAGCGGGGGCCTACGAGCAGTACTTC.

This clonotype was counted at least ten times. The rearrangement links TRBV5-1 to TRBJ2-2; a weak D match, TRBD2 (5 bases). The CDR3 is 15 amino acids. CDR1 SGHRS and CDR2 YFSETQ come from the germline V gene. The ends were cut back, 4 bases at V and 0 bases at J, with 10 bases in the middle. The CDR3, as DNA: TGCGCCAGCAGCGCCGGACTGGCGAACACCGGGGAGCTGTTTTTT. This translates into CASSAGLANTGELFF.

This clonotype was counted at least ten times. The J gene is TRBJ2-1, the V gene TRBV20-1; 14 bases are a match to TRBD2. The CDR3 has 15 residues. J gave up 9 bases and V 1 base, and 5 bases lay outside the gene matches. Germline-derived CDR1 and CDR2 are DFQATT and SNEGSKA (reference sequence). CDR3 sequence reads: CSARGLAGGLSEQFF. The DNA for the CDR3 is TGCAGTGCTAGAGGACTAGCGGGGGGGCTTAGTGAGCAGTTCTTC.

The chain couples TRBV27 to TRBJ1-1; TRBD1 matches 9 bases. The CDR3 has 17 amino acids. Germline-derived CDR1 and CDR2 are MNHEY and SMNVEV (reference sequence). With 2 bases clipped from V and 0 bases from J, the junction kept 7 bases outside the gene matches. The CDR3 nucleotides read TGTGCCAGCAGTTTACTTGGGACAGGGCCCCTGAACACTGAAGCTTTCTTT. Translation: CASSLLGTGPLNTEAFF.